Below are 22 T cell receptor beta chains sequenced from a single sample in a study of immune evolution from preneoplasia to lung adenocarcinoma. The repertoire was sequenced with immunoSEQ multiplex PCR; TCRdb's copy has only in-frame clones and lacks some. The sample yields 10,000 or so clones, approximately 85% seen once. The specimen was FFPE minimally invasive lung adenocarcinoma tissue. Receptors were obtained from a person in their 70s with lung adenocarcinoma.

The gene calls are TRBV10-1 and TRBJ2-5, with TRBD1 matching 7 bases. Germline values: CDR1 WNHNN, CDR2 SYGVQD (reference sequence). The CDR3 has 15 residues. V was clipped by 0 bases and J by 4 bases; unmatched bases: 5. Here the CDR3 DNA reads TGCGCCAGCAGTGAGTCCGTAGGGGGCGGAGAGACCCAGTACTTC. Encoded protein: CASSESVGGGETQYF.

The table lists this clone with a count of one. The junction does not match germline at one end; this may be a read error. In nucleotides, the CDR3 is TGTGCTAGCAGCTTAGCGGTAGGGGAAGAGACCCAGTACTTC. Amino acids: CASSLAVGEETQYF. The J gene is TRBJ2-5, the V gene TRBV7-7; the D gene is possibly TRBD2 (6 bases). This CDR3 has 14 residues. The germline V gene has CDR1 SSHAT and CDR2 FNYEAQ (reference sequence).

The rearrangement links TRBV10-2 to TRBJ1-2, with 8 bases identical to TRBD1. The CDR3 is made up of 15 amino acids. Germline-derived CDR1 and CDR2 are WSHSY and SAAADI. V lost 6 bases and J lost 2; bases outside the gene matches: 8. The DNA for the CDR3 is TGCGCCAGCAGCCCAGGGGGCTCCTTCAACTATGGCTACACCTTC. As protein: CASSPGGSFNYGYTF.

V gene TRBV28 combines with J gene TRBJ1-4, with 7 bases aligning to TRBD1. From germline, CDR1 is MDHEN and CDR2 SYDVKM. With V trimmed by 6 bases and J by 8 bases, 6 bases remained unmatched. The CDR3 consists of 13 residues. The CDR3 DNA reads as TGTGCCAGCAGCCGAGAGACAGGGGAAAAACTGTTTTTT. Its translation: CASSRETGEKLFF. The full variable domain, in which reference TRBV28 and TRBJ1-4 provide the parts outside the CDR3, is DVKVTQSSRYLVKRTGEKVFLECVQDMDHENMFWYRQDPGLGLRLIYFSYDVKMKEKGDIPEGYSVSREKKERFSLILESASTNQTSMYLCASSRETGEKLFFGSGTQLSVL.

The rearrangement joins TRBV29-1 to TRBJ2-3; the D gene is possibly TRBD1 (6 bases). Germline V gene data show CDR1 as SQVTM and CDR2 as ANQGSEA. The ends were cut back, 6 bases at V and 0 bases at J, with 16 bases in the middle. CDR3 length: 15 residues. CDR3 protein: CSVVPYRDSTDTQYF. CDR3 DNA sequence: TGCAGCGTGGTACCTTACAGGGATAGCACAGATACGCAGTATTTT.

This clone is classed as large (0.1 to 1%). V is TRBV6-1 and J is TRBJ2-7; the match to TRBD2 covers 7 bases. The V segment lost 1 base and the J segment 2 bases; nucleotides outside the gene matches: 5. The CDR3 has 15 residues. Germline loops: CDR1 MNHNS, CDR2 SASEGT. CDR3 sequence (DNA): TGTGCCAGCAGTGAAGTAGGCGGGGGTCCCTACGAGCAGTACTTC. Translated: CASSEVGGGPYEQYF.

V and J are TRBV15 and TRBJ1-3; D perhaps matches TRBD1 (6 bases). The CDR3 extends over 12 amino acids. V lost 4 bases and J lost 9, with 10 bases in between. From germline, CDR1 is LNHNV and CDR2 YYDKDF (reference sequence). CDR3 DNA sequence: TGTGCCACCAGCAACGACAGGAGCACCATATATTTT. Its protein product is CATSNDRSTIYF.

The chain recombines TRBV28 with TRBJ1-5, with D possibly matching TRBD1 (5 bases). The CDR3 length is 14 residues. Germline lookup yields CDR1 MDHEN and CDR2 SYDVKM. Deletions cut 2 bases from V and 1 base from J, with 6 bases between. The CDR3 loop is CASSLRDSNQPQHF. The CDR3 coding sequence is TGTGCCAGCAGTTTACGGGACAGCAATCAGCCCCAGCATTTT.

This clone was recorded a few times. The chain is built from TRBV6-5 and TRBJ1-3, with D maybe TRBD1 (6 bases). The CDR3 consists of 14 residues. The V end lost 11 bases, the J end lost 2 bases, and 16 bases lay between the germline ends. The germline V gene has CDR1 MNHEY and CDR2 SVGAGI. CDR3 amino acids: CAARRGATGNTIYF. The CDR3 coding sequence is TGTGCCGCTCGTCGGGGGGCCACTGGAAACACCATATATTTT.

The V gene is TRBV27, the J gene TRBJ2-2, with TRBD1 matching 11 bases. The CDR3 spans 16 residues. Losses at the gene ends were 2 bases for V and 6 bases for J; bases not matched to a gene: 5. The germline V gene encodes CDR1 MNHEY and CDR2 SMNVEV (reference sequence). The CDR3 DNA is TGTGCCAGCAGTTTACAGGGACAGGGGGTCGCCGGGGAGCTGTTTTTT. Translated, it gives CASSLQGQGVAGELFF.

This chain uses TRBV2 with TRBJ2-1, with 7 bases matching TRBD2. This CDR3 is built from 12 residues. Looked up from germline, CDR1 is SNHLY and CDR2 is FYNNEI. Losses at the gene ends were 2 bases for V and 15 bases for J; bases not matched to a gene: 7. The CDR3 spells CASSERWGGPFF. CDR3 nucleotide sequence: TGTGCCAGCAGTGAAAGGTGGGGGGGACCGTTCTTC.

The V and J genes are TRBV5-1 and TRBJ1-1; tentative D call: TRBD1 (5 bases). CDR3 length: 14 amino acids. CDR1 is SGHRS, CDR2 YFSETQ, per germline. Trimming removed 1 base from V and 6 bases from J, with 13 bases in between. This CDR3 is CASSLSDRGSEAFF. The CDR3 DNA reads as TGCGCCAGCAGCTTGTCAGACCGGGGGTCTGAAGCTTTCTTT.

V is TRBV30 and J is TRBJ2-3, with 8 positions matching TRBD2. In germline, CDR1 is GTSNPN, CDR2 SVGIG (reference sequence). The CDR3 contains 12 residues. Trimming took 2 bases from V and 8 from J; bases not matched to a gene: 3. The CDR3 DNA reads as TGTGCCTGGAGTCTGGCGGGGGGTACGCAGTATTTT. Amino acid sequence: CAWSLAGGTQYF.

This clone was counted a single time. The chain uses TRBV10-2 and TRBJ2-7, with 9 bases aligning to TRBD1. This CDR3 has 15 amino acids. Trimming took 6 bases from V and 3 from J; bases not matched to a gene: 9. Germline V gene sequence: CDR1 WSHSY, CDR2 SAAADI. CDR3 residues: CASSDRDREGYEQYF. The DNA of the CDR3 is TGCGCCAGCAGCGACCGGGACAGGGAGGGCTACGAGCAGTACTTC.

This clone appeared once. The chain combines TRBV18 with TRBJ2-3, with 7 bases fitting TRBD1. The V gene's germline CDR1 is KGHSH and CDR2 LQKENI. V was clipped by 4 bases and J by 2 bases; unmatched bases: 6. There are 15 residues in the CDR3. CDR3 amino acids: CASSRDSPTTDTQYF. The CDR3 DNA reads TGTGCCAGCTCACGGGACAGCCCAACCACAGATACGCAGTATTTT.

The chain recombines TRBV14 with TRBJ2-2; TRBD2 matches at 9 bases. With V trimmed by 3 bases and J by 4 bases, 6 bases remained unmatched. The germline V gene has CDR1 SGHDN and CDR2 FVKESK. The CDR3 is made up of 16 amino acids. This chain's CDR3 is CASSQRAGGPTGELFF. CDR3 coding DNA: TGTGCCAGCAGCCAGAGAGCGGGGGGTCCCACCGGGGAGCTGTTTTTT.

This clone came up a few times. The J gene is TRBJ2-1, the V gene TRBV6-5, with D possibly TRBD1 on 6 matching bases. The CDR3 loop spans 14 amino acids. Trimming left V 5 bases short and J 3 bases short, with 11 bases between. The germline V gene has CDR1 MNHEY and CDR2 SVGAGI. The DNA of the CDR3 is TGTGCCAGCAGTATTGGGACAAACTACAATGAGCAGTTCTTC. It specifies CASSIGTNYNEQFF.

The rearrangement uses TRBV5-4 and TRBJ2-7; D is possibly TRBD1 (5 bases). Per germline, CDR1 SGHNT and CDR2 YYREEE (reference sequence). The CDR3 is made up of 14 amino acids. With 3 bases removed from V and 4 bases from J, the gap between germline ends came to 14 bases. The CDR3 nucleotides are TGTGCCAGCAGCTCCAGACAGAGAAATTACGAGCAGTACTTC. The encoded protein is CASSSRQRNYEQYF.

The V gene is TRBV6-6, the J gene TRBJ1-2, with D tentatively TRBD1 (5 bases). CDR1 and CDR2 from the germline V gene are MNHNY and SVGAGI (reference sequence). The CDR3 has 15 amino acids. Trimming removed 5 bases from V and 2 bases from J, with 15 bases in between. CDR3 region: CASSPVQVKNYGYTF. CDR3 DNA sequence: TGTGCCAGCAGTCCCGTACAGGTGAAGAACTATGGCTACACCTTC.

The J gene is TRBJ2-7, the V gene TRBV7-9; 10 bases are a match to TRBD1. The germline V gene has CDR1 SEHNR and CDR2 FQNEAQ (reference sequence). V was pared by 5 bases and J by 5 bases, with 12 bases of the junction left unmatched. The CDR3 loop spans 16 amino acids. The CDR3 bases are TGTGCCAGCAGCCAACCCCCGGGACAGGGGATCCACGAGCAGTACTTC. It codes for CASSQPPGQGIHEQYF.

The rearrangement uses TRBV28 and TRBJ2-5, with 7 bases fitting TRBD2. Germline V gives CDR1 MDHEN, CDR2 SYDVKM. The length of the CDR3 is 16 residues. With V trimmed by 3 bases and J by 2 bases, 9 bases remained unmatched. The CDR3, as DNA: TGTGCCAGCAGTTTGGGGAGGGGACCAAGGCAAGAGACCCAGTACTTC. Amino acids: CASSLGRGPRQETQYF.

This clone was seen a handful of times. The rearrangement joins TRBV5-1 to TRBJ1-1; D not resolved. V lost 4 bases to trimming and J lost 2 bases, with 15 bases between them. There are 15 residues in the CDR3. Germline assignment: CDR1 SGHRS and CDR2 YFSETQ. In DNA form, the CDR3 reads TGCGCCAGCAGCCCACAAGATAGGCACAACACTGAAGCTTTCTTT. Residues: CASSPQDRHNTEAFF.